A single sample is the source of the 28 T cell receptor beta chains below, sequenced in a study of cytomegalovirus exposure and HLA in healthy donors. Researchers ran the PCR with 60 Vbeta and 13 Jbeta primers. Sequencing was performed with immunoSEQ multiplex PCR; in TCRdb, only in-frame clones are kept and a portion is missing. The repertoire includes about 190,000 clones, about 83% of them detected once, and approximately 1.6% sits in the top ten. Source material: PBMCs. The source is a man aged 35-49 years in good health and CMV-seropositive.

The genes are TRBV30 and TRBJ1-1; D is ambiguous. Germline V lookup: CDR1 GTSNPN, CDR2 SVGIG (reference sequence). This CDR3 has 16 amino acids. Trimming cost V 0 bases and J 5 bases, with 19 bases left between them. The CDR3 loop reads CAWSVQLGSRLTEAFF. The CDR3 nucleotides are TGTGCCTGGAGTGTACAGTTGGGCAGCCGTTTGACTGAAGCTTTCTTT.

The chain has TRBV5-4 and TRBJ2-4, with D unclear. Per the germline V gene, CDR1 is SGHNT and CDR2 is YYREEE (reference sequence). The CDR3 has 15 residues. V was pared by 0 bases and J by 0 bases, with 7 bases between. The CDR3 sequence is CASSLEAGAKNIQYF. Written as DNA, the CDR3 is TGTGCCAGCAGCTTGGAGGCAGGAGCCAAAAACATTCAGTACTTC. Full variable domain (remainder filled in from reference TRBV5-4 and TRBJ2-4): ETGVTQSPTHLIKTRGQQVTLRCSSQSGHNTVSWYQQALGQGPQFIFQYYREEENGRGNFPPRFSGLQFPNYSSELNVNALELDDSALYLCASSLEAGAKNIQYFGAGTRLSVL.

A few counts support this clone. V and J are TRBV19 and TRBJ2-7; D is ambiguous. The V end was cut by 3 bases, the J end by 3 bases, with 6 bases between. Per the germline V gene, CDR1 is LNHDA and CDR2 is SQIVND (reference sequence). CDR3 length: 12 residues. The CDR3 here is CASSMGSYEQYF. CDR3 bases: TGTGCCAGTAGTATGGGCAGCTACGAGCAGTACTTC.

This clone was counted once. This chain links TRBV28 with TRBJ2-2, with 9 bases identical to TRBD1. This CDR3 has 15 amino acids. With 7 bases clipped from V and 5 bases from J, the junction kept 8 bases outside the gene matches. Germline CDR1 and CDR2: MDHEN and SYDVKM. The CDR3 DNA reads as TGTGCCAGCACCCAGGGACAGGGTTTGACCGGGGAGCTGTTTTTT. Its protein product is CASTQGQGLTGELFF.

This clone has only a few counts. The genes are TRBV5-8 and TRBJ1-4; TRBD1 matches at 8 bases. The trim removed 0 bases at V and 8 bases at J, leaving 6 bases unmatched. The CDR3 loop spans 15 amino acids. From germline, CDR1 is SGHTS and CDR2 YDEGEE. DNA of the CDR3: TGTGCCAGCAGCTTGGGGCGGACAGGGAGGGAAAAACTGTTTTTT. Protein: CASSLGRTGREKLFF.

The chain employs TRBV19 and TRBJ1-1, with D unresolved. Germline V lookup: CDR1 LNHDA, CDR2 SQIVND (reference sequence). The CDR3 totals 14 residues. V was pared by 4 bases and J by 0 bases, with 9 bases between. The CDR3 nucleotides are TGTGCCAGTAGTAAGTTCGGGGTGAACACTGAAGCTTTCTTT. It encodes CASSKFGVNTEAFF.

There are a few counts of this clone. The CDR3 DNA follows: TGCAGCGATGGGGGTGACGGGGGGGACTATGGCTACACCTTC. Its translation is CSDGGDGGDYGYTF. The rearrangement uses TRBV29-1 and TRBJ1-2; the D gene is possibly TRBD1 (5 bases). Per germline, CDR1 SQVTM and CDR2 ANQGSEA. CDR3 length: 14 residues. Between the trimmed V and J ends, which lost 7 bases and 3 bases, there was a span of 18 bases.

This clone was seen a single time. This chain joins TRBV6-5 and TRBJ2-6; TRBD2 is a possible D gene (5 bases). Trimming removed 4 bases at V and 1 base at J, with 8 bases between. Germline loops: CDR1 MNHEY, CDR2 SVGAGI. CDR3 length: 15 residues. CDR3 nucleotides: TGTGCCAGCAGTTTCGGGGAATCTGGGGCCAACGTCCTGACTTTC. It yields the protein CASSFGESGANVLTF.

This clone has only a few counts. This chain links TRBV28 with TRBJ1-2; TRBD1 is a possible D gene (5 bases). The V end was cut by 1 base, the J end by 4 bases, with 16 bases between. Germline V gene sequence: CDR1 MDHEN, CDR2 SYDVKM. The CDR3 length is 16 residues. CDR3: CASSLSGAGRSYGYTF. The CDR3 DNA is TGTGCCAGCAGTTTATCTGGGGCCGGTAGGAGCTATGGCTACACCTTC.

Regarding this clone: Germline is not matched at one junction end, which may reflect a read error. The chain has TRBV18 and TRBJ2-1; D not certain. The CDR3 covers 15 residues. Germline CDR1 reads KGHSH; CDR2 reads LQKENI. The CDR3 region has the DNA TGTACCAGCTCAGCATCGATACAGAGATACAATGAGCAGTTCTTC. It encodes CTSSASIQRYNEQFF.

The chain carries TRBV5-1 and TRBJ1-5; D gene unclear. The CDR3 length is 15 residues. V shed 2 bases and J shed 4 bases, with 13 bases lying between them. Germline lookup yields CDR1 SGHRS and CDR2 YFSETQ. CDR3 sequence: CASSLNGNQNQPQHF. CDR3 sequence (DNA): TGCGCCAGCAGCTTAAACGGGAATCAAAATCAGCCCCAGCATTTT.

This clone has more than one count but fewer than ten. The chain employs TRBV2 and TRBJ2-3; 10 positions agree with TRBD2. The CDR3 contains 14 residues. Germline CDR1 is SNHLY and CDR2 is FYNNEI. J was trimmed by 4 bases and V by 6 bases; bases with no gene match: 4. The CDR3 reads CASRELAGSDTQYF. The CDR3 nucleotides are TGTGCCAGCAGGGAACTAGCGGGGTCAGATACGCAGTATTTT.

V gene TRBV28 combines with J gene TRBJ1-1; 7 bases are shared with TRBD1. The junction had 13 bases not matched to a gene; V was cut back by 7 bases and J by 5 bases. This CDR3 is 15 amino acids long. Per the germline V gene, CDR1 is MDHEN and CDR2 is SYDVKM. The CDR3 DNA follows: TGTGCCAGCACAACGCAGGGGGGCGGGAAAACTGAAGCTTTCTTT. It specifies CASTTQGGGKTEAFF. Full variable domain (outside the CDR3, taken from reference TRBV28 and TRBJ1-1): DVKVTQSSRYLVKRTGEKVFLECVQDMDHENMFWYRQDPGLGLRLIYFSYDVKMKEKGDIPEGYSVSREKKERFSLILESASTNQTSMYLCASTTQGGGKTEAFFGQGTRLTVV.

This clone was counted a single time. The chain recombines TRBV6-5 with TRBJ1-1, with a possible D match to TRBD1 (6 bases). V was cut by 5 bases and J by 1 base, with 11 bases left in between. This CDR3 has 14 amino acids. Germline CDR1 is MNHEY and CDR2 is SVGAGI. Here the CDR3 reads CASSPPTGNTEAFF. DNA for the CDR3: TGTGCCAGCAGTCCTCCGACAGGGAACACTGAAGCTTTCTTT.

This clone was detected a few times. This sequence joins TRBV11-2 and TRBJ2-3; TRBD2 agrees at 7 bases. Germline trimming cut 5 bases from V and 6 bases from J; bases unmatched to any gene: 14. Germline V gene lookup returns CDR1 SGHAT and CDR2 FQNNGV. CDR3 length equals 16 residues. The DNA for the CDR3 is TGTGCCAGCAGCCTCTTACGGGGAGGGTGGGGGGATACGCAGTATTTT. This encodes CASSLLRGGWGDTQYF.

The chain is built from TRBV14 and TRBJ1-1; 7 positions agree with TRBD1. The germline CDR1 and CDR2 sequences are SGHDN and FVKESK. This CDR3 contains 16 residues. Trimming cost V 2 bases and J 4 bases; bases outside gene matches: 10. CDR3 sequence: CASSQITGASFTEAFF. DNA of the CDR3: TGTGCCAGCAGCCAAATAACAGGGGCCTCGTTCACTGAAGCTTTCTTT.

The rearrangement links TRBV7-3 to TRBJ2-7; perhaps TRBD2 as D (6 bases). This CDR3 spans 13 amino acids. Per the germline V gene, CDR1 is SGHTA and CDR2 is FQGTGA. Trimming removed 5 bases at V and 6 bases at J, with 14 bases between. This chain's CDR3 is CASSPREEGEQYF. The CDR3 region has the DNA TGTGCCAGCAGCCCGCGTGAGGAGGGCGAGCAGTACTTC.

V usage is TRBV27 and J usage is TRBJ2-5; weak D call: TRBD2 (6 bases). This CDR3 comprises 15 residues. CDR1 and CDR2 from the germline V gene are MNHEY and SMNVEV (reference sequence). Trimming pared 2 bases from V and 5 bases from J, leaving 15 bases between. Here the CDR3 DNA reads TGTGCCAGCAGTTTAAGGTGGGGAGGTAGGGAGACCCAGTACTTC. This translates into CASSLRWGGRETQYF.

V is TRBV2 and J is TRBJ1-5; possibly TRBD1 for D (5 bases). The CDR3 runs to 16 residues. The germline V gene has CDR1 SNHLY and CDR2 FYNNEI. Trimming removed 3 bases from V and 1 base from J, with 13 bases in between. CDR3 sequence (DNA): TGTGCCAGCAGTGATCCAGGGCGGCCGAGCAATCAGCCCCAGCATTTT. It is translated as CASSDPGRPSNQPQHF.

The chain uses TRBV7-9 and TRBJ2-5, with TRBD2 matching over 9 bases. The CDR3 runs to 14 residues. From germline, CDR1 is SEHNR and CDR2 FQNEAQ (reference sequence). Unmatched junction bases numbered 5, after V lost 7 bases and J lost 2 bases. The CDR3 reads CASILAGLQETQYF. The CDR3 DNA reads as TGTGCCAGCATACTAGCGGGTTTGCAAGAGACCCAGTACTTC.

This chain uses TRBV29-1 with TRBJ2-3; no clear D. Germline assignment: CDR1 SQVTM and CDR2 ANQGSEA. The CDR3 length is 12 residues. Trimming took 7 bases from V and 1 from J, leaving 9 bases between them. The CDR3 is CSEQRGTDTQYF. The CDR3 DNA reads TGCAGCGAACAACGGGGCACAGATACGCAGTATTTT.

The chain is built from TRBV5-1 and TRBJ2-3, with D maybe TRBD1 (6 bases). Trimming shortened V by 1 base and J by 1 base, and 13 bases separated the two germline ends. The CDR3 sequence is 16 residues long. CDR1 and CDR2 (germline): SGHRS, YFSETQ. CDR3 protein: CASSLIPGQRTDTQYF. CDR3 in DNA: TGCGCCAGCAGCTTGATTCCAGGACAGCGCACAGATACGCAGTATTTT.

This rearrangement joins TRBV14 to TRBJ2-1, with 7 bases fitting TRBD1. J lost 0 bases, V lost 4 bases, and 3 bases had no gene match. The CDR3 totals 15 residues. Germline CDR1 is SGHDN and CDR2 is FVKESK. This CDR3 is CASSRRTGSYNEQFF. For the CDR3, the DNA is TGTGCCAGCAGCCGACGGACAGGCTCCTACAATGAGCAGTTCTTC. The whole variable domain, filled in from reference TRBV14 and TRBJ2-1, reads EAGVTQFPSHSVIEKGQTVTLRCDPISGHDNLYWYRRVMGKEIKFLLHFVKESKQDESGMPNNRFLAERTGGTYSTLKVQPAELEDSGVYFCASSRRTGSYNEQFFGPGTRLTVL.

The CDR3 DNA reads TGTGCCAGCAGTGAGACACAGGGGTACACTGAAGCTTTCTTT. Translation: CASSETQGYTEAFF. V is TRBV6-1 and J is TRBJ1-1; TRBD1 aligns across 7 bases. V trimming: 3 bases; J trimming: 3 bases; junction bases outside the gene matches: 4. Germline V lookup: CDR1 MNHNS, CDR2 SASEGT. The CDR3 spans 14 residues.

V is TRBV27 and J is TRBJ2-7; 10 bases line up with TRBD1. The germline CDR1 and CDR2 sequences are MNHEY and SMNVEV (reference sequence). The CDR3 sequence is 15 residues long. V was clipped by 6 bases and J by 3 bases; unmatched bases: 8. The CDR3 DNA reads as TGTGCCAGCAGACCTCCGGGACAGGGGCACTACGAGCAGTACTTC. Protein sequence: CASRPPGQGHYEQYF.

The chain joins TRBV23-1 to TRBJ2-3, with D uncertain. TRBV23-1 is recorded as an ORF, its role being uncertain. The length of the CDR3 is 13 residues. Trimming pared 4 bases from V and 4 bases from J, leaving 9 bases between. Written as DNA, the CDR3 is TGCGCCAGCAGTCTCTCTGTCCCAGATACGCAGTATTTT. Its protein is CASSLSVPDTQYF.

The chain uses TRBV6-5 and TRBJ1-1, with a tentative D call TRBD1 (5 bases). With 6 bases removed from V and 5 bases from J, the gap between germline ends came to 7 bases. The germline gives CDR1 MNHEY, CDR2 SVGAGI. This CDR3 spans 11 amino acids. CDR3 sequence (DNA): TGTGCCAGCAGAGGGGTTACTGAAGCTTTCTTT. It is translated as CASRGVTEAFF.

The DNA for the CDR3 is TGTGCCAGCCGCCCCCGGGAACAGGGGGCCTGGGATACGCAGTATTTT. Protein: CASRPREQGAWDTQYF. V is TRBV2 and J is TRBJ2-3, with TRBD1 matching over 9 bases. Germline trimming cut 8 bases from V and 6 bases from J; bases unmatched to any gene: 15. The germline gives CDR1 SNHLY, CDR2 FYNNEI. This CDR3 region has 16 residues.